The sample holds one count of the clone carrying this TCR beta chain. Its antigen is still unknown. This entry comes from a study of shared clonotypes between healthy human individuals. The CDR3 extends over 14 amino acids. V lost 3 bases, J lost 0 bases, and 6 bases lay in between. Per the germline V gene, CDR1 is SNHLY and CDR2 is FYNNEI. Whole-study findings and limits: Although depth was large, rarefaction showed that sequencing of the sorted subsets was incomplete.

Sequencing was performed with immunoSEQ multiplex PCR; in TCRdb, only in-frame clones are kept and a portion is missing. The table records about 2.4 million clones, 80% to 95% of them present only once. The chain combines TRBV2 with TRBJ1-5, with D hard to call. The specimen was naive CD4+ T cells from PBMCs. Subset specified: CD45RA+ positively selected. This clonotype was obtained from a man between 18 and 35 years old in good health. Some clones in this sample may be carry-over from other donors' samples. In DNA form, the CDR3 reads TGTGCCAGCAGTGATGGGAATAGCAATCAGCCCCAGCATTTT. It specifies CASSDGNSNQPQHF.